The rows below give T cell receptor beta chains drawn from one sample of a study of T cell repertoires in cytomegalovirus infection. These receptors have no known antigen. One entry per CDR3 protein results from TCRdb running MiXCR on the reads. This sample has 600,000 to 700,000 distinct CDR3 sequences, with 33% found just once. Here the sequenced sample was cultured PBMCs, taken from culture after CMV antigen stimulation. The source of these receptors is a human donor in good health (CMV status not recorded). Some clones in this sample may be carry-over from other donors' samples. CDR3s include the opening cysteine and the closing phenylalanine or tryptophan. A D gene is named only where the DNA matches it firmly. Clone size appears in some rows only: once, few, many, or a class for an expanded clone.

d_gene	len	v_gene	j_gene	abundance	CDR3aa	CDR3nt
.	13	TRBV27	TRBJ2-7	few	CASSLSRYYEQYF	TGTGCCAGCAGCCTCAGTAGATACTACGAGCAGTACTTC
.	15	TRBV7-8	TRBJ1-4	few	CASSPQRSDQGKLFF	TGTGCCAGCAGCCCCCAGCGGAGTGACCAGGGAAAACTGTTTTTT
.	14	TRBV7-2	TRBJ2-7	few	CASSLVPVGYEQYF	TGTGCCAGCAGCTTAGTTCCAGTGGGCTACGAGCAGTACTTC
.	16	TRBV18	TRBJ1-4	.	CASSESSVFAEEKLFF	TGTGCCAGCTCTGAAAGCTCTGTGTTTGCTGAAGAAAAACTGTTTTTT
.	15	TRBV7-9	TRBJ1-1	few	CASSFGVSVKTEAFF	TGTGCCAGCAGCTTTGGCGTCAGTGTGAAAACTGAAGCTTTCTTT
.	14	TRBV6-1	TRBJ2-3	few	CASSEHRSTDTQYF	TGTGCCAGCAGTGAACACAGGAGCACAGATACGCAGTATTTT
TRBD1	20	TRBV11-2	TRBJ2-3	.	CASSGRGEGDRLSSTDTQYF	TGTGCCAGCAGCGGACGCGGCGAGGGGGACAGACTATCTAGCACAGATACGCAGTATTTT
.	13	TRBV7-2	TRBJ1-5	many	CASSPHDDQPQHF	TGTGCCAGCAGCCCTCATGACGATCAGCCCCAGCATTTT
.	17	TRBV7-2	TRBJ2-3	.	CASSLKGGLPVTDTQYF	TGTGCCAGCAGCTTAAAGGGGGGACTACCGGTCACAGATACGCAGTATTTT
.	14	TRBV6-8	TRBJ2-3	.	CASRRQASTDTQYF	TGTGCCAGCAGACGACAGGCAAGCACAGATACGCAGTATTTT
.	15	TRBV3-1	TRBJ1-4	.	CASSQQTATNEKLFF	TGTGCCAGCAGCCAACAGACAGCAACTAATGAAAAACTGTTTTTT
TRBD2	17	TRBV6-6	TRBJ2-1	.	CASSPHFTSGFYNEQFF	TGTGCCAGCAGCCCACACTTTACTAGCGGGTTTTACAATGAGCAGTTCTTC
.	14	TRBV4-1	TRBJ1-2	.	CASSQAQGPYGYTF	TGCGCCAGCAGCCAAGCCCAGGGGCCGTATGGCTACACCTTC
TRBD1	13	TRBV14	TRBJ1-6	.	CASSQTGVSPLHF	TGTGCCAGCAGCCAAACAGGGGTCTCACCCCTCCACTTT
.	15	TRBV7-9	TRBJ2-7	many	CASSDEDKGGDEQYF	TGTGCCAGCAGCGATGAGGACAAGGGAGGAGACGAGCAGTACTTC
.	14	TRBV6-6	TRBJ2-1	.	CASSGGGAYNVQFF	TGTGCCAGCAGTGGAGGGGGGGCCTACAATGTGCAGTTCTTC
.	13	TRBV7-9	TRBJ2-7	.	CASSLERGSEQYF	TGTGCCAGCAGCTTAGAGAGAGGGAGCGAGCAGTACTTC
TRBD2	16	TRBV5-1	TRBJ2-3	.	CASSSGLAGGADTQYF	TGCGCCAGCAGCTCGGGACTAGCGGGAGGAGCAGATACGCAGTATTTT
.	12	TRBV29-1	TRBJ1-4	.	CSAQDPGEKLFF	TGCAGCGCGCAGGACCCCGGGGAAAAACTGTTTTTT
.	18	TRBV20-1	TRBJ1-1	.	CSARDEKGWPATNTEAFF	TGCAGTGCTAGAGACGAAAAAGGGTGGCCAGCGACGAACACTGAAGCTTTCTTT
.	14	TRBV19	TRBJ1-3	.	CASRWTGSGNTIYF	TGTGCCAGTAGGTGGACCGGCTCTGGAAACACCATATATTTT
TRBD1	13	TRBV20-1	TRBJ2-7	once	CSATGQGAREQYF	TGCAGTGCTACGGGACAGGGGGCGCGGGAGCAGTACTTC
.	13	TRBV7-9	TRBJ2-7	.	CASSLGGVGRGDF	TGTGCCAGCAGCTTGGGGGGAGTCGGCCGGGGTGACTTC
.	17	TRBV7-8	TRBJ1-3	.	CASSLLGAPDSGNTIYF	TGTGCCAGCAGCTTATTAGGTGCACCAGACTCTGGAAACACCATATATTTT
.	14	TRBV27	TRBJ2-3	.	CASSLRLITDTQYF	TGTGCCAGCAGTCTTCGACTCATCACAGATACGCAGTATTTT
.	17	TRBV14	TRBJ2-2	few	CASSQDLSPEITGELFF	TGTGCCAGCAGCCAAGATCTTAGTCCTGAGATCACCGGGGAGCTGTTTTTT
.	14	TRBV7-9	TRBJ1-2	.	CALYEDKGYYGYTF	TGTGCTTTATACGAGGATAAGGGCTACTATGGCTACACCTTC
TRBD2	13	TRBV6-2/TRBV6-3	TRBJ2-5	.	CASFQRGEETQYF	TGTGCCAGCTTTCAGCGGGGGGAAGAGACCCAGTACTTC
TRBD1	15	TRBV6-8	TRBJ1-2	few	CASSGPDRGIYGYTF	TGTGCCAGCAGTGGCCCTGACAGGGGGATCTATGGCTACACCTTC
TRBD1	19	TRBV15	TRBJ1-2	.	CATSTVYPGTELTNYGYTF	TGTGCCACCAGCACGGTTTACCCCGGGACAGAACTTACTAACTATGGCTACACCTTC
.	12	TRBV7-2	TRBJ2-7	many	CASSSQVYEQYF	TGTGCCAGCAGCTCCCAGGTCTACGAGCAGTACTTC
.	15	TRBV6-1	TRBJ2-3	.	CASSGAIRGTDTQYF	TGTGCCAGCAGTGGGGCGATACGGGGCACAGATACGCAGTATTTT
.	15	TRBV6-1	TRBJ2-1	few	CASSPPSGSHNEQFF	TGTGCCAGCAGCCCCCCCAGCGGCTCCCACAATGAGCAGTTCTTC
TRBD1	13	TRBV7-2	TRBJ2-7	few	CASSQQQGFEQYF	TGTGCCAGCAGCCAGCAACAGGGGTTCGAGCAGTACTTC
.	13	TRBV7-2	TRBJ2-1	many	CASSRAHGNEQFF	TGTGCCAGCAGCCGCGCCCACGGCAATGAGCAGTTCTTC
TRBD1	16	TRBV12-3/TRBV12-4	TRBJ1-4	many	CASSHQGAAPNEKLFF	TGTGCCAGCAGTCATCAGGGGGCAGCCCCTAATGAAAAACTGTTTTTT
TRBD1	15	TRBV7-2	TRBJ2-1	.	CASSYDRVTYNEQFF	TGTGCCAGCAGCTACGACAGGGTCACCTACAATGAGCAGTTCTTC
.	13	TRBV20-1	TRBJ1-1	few	CSASGGWDTEAFF	TGCAGTGCTAGTGGGGGGTGGGACACTGAAGCTTTCTTT
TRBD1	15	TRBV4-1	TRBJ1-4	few	CASSQNRGSNEKLFF	TGCGCCAGCAGCCAGAACAGGGGGAGTAATGAAAAACTGTTTTTT
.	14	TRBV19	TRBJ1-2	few	CASRHQGIWDGYTF	TGTGCCAGTAGGCATCAGGGGATTTGGGATGGCTACACCTTC
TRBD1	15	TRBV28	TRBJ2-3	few	CASSRTDRGRDTQYF	TGTGCCAGCAGCCGGACGGACAGGGGAAGAGATACGCAGTATTTT
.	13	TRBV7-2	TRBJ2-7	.	CASSLNGAYEQYF	TGTGCCAGCAGCTTAAACGGGGCCTACGAGCAGTACTTC
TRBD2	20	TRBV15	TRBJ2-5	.	CATSPPRVHRGLAGKETQYF	TGTGCCACCAGCCCCCCCCGTGTCCATAGGGGACTAGCGGGAAAAGAGACCCAGTACTTC
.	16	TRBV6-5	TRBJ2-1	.	CATESWTAERRNEQFF	TGTGCCACGGAGAGCTGGACAGCGGAACGACGCAATGAGCAGTTCTTC
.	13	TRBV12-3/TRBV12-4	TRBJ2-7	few	CASRPKGSYEQYF	TGTGCCAGCAGGCCGAAGGGCTCCTACGAGCAGTACTTC
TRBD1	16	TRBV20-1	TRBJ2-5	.	CSARPLPRGLGETQYF	TGCAGTGCTAGACCTCTCCCCAGGGGGCTAGGAGAGACCCAGTACTTC
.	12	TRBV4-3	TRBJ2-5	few	CASSPASGTQYF	TGCGCCAGCAGCCCCGCCTCAGGGACCCAGTACTTC
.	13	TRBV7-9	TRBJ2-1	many	CASSSAPGNEQFF	TGTGCCAGCAGCTCGGCCCCCGGTAATGAGCAGTTCTTC
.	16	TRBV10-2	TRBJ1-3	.	CASSDGRGDSGNTIYF	TGCGCCAGCAGTGATGGGAGAGGGGACTCTGGAAACACCATATATTTT
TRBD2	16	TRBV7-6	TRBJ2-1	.	CASSLGLAGGLGWPFF	TGTGCCAGCAGTTTAGGACTAGCGGGAGGCCTGGGGTGGCCGTTCTTC
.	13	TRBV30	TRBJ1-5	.	CACAQGSNQPQHF	TGTGCCTGCGCACAGGGAAGCAATCAGCCCCAGCATTTT
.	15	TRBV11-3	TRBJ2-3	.	CASSLGQLSSDTQYF	TGTGCCAGCAGCTTAGGACAACTAAGCTCAGATACGCAGTATTTT
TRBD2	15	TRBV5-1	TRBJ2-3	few	CASSRGGTSQDTQYF	TGCGCCAGCAGCCGTGGGGGGACTAGTCAAGATACGCAGTATTTT